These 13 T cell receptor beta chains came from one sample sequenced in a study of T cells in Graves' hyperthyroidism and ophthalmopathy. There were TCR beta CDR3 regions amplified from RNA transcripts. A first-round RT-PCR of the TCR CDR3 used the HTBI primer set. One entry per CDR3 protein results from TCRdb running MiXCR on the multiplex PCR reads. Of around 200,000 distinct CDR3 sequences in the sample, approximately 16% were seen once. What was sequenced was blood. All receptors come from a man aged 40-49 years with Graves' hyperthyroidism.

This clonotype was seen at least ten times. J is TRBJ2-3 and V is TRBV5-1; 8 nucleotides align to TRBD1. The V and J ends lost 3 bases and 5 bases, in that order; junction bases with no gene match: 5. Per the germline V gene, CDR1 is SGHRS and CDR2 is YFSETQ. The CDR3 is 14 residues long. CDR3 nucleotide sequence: TGCGCCAGCAGCTCGATGGACAGGGAAGATACGCAGTATTTT. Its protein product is CASSSMDREDTQYF.

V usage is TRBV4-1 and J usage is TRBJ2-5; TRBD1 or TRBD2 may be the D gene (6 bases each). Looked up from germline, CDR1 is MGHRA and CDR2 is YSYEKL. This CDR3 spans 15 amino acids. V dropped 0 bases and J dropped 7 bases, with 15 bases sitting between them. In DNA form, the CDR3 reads TGCGCCAGCAGCCAAGAAATGGTCGGGGGCTGGACCCAGTACTTC. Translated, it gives CASSQEMVGGWTQYF.

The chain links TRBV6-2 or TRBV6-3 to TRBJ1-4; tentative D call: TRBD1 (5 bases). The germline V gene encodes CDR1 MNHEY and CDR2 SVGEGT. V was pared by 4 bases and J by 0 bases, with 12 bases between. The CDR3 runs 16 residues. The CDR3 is CASSSRQLATNEKLFF. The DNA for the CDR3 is TGTGCCAGCAGTTCCCGACAGCTTGCAACTAATGAAAAACTGTTTTTT.

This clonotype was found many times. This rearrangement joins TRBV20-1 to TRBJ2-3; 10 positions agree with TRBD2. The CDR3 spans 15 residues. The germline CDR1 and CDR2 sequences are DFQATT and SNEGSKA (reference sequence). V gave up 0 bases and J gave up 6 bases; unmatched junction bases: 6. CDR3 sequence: CSARDRTSGVDTQYF. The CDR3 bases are TGCAGTGCTAGAGATAGAACTAGCGGGGTGGATACGCAGTATTTT.

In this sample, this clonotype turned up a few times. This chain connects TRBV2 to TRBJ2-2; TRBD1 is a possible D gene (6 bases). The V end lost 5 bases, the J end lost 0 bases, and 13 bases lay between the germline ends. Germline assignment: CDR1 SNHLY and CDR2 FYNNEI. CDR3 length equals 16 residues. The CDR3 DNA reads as TGTGCCAGCAGTTCGCAGGGGAAGACGAACACCGGGGAGCTGTTTTTT. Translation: CASSSQGKTNTGELFF.

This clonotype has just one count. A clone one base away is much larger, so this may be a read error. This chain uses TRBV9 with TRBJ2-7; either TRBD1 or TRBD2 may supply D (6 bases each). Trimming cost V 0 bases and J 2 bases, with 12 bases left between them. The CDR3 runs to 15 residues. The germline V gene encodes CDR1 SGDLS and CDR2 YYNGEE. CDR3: CASSVGGAVTYEQYF. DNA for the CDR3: TGTGCCAGCAGCGTAGGGGGGGCGGTGACCTACGAGCAGTACTTC.

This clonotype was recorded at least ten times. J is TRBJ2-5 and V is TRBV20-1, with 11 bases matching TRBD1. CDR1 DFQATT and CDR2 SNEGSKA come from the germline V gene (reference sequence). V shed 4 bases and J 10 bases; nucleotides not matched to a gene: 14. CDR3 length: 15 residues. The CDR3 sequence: CSATTGTGGLSGQYF. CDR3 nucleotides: TGCAGTGCTACCACCGGGACAGGGGGTCTTTCAGGCCAGTACTTC.

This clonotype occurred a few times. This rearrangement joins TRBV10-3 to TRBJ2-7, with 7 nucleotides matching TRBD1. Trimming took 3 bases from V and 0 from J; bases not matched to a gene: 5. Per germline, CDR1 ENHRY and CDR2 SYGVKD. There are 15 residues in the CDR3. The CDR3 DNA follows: TGTGCCATCAGTGATAAGGACAGGAGCTCCTACGAGCAGTACTTC. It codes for CAISDKDRSSYEQYF.

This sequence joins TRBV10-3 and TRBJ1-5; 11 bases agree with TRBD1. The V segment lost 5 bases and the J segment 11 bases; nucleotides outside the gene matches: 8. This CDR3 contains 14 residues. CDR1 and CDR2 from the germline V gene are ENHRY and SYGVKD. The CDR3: CAISTGTGGFSQHF. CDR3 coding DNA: TGTGCCATCAGTACCGGGACAGGGGGTTTTTCCCAGCATTTT.

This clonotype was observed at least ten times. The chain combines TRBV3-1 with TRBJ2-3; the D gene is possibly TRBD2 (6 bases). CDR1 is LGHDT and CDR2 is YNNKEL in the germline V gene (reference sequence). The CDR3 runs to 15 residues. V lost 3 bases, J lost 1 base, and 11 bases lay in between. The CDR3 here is CASSHGGVGTDTQYF. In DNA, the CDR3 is TGTGCCAGCAGCCACGGCGGGGTAGGCACAGATACGCAGTATTTT.

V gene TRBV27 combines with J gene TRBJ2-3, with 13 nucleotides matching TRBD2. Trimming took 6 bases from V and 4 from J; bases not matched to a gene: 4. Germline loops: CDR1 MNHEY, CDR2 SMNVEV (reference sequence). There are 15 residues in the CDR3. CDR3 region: CASSGLAGDSDTQYF. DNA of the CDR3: TGTGCCAGCAGCGGACTAGCGGGGGACTCAGATACGCAGTATTTT.

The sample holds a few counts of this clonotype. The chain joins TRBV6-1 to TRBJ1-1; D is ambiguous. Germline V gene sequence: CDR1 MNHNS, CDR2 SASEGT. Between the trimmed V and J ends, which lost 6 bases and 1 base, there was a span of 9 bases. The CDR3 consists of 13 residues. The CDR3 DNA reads TGTGCCAGCAGCCGCGACAAGAACACTGAAGCTTTCTTT. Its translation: CASSRDKNTEAFF.

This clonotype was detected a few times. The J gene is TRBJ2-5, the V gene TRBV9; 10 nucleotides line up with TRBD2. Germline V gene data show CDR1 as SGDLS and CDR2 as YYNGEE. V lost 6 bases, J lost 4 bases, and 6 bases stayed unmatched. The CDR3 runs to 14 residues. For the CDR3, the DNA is TGTGCCAGCAAGCCGCTAGCGGGGGTAGAGACCCAGTACTTC. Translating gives CASKPLAGVETQYF.